The T cell receptor (beta chain) described here comes from a study of T cell responses to AZD1222 COVID-19 vaccine. Clones were read by immunoSEQ multiplex PCR, and TCRdb kept only the in-frame ones, dropping some. The sample records about 120,000 clones, around 94% being singletons. Between the trimmed V and J ends, which lost 5 bases and 4 bases, there was a span of 16 bases. The CDR3 consists of 15 residues. In germline, CDR1 is SGHRS, CDR2 YFSETQ. Worth noting for this clone: The target antigen is unknown.

Study-wide results and limits: Among the donors, most were white British and more were female, and clonal diversity was possibly underestimated.

The source was peripheral blood, collected 28 days after the second AZD1222 dose. The chain links TRBV5-1 to TRBJ1-3; D might be TRBD1 (6 bases). The receptor comes from an adult who received the AZD1222 COVID-19 vaccine. CDR3: CASSIQGLRGNTIYF. The CDR3 coding sequence is TGCGCCAGCAGTATACAGGGTCTGAGAGGAAACACCATATATTTT.